The 19 T cell receptor beta chains below all came from one sample that was sequenced in a study of cytotoxic CD8 clonotypes in ibrutinib-treated CLL. TCRdb keeps only in-frame clones here, not all; method: immunoSEQ multiplex PCR. Among about 250,000 clones, 60% to 75% were seen once, and the ten largest hold over 15%. Source: PBMCs, taken after 24 months of ibrutinib treatment. These receptors were obtained from a human donor with chronic lymphocytic leukemia.

The chain uses TRBV4-3 and TRBJ1-5; 7 bases match TRBD1. V trimming: 0 bases; J trimming: 6 bases; junction bases outside the gene matches: 8. The germline gives CDR1 LGHNA, CDR2 YSLEER. This CDR3 is built from 16 residues. CDR3 loop: CASSQDRFPGGQPQHF. The CDR3 DNA follows: TGCGCCAGCAGCCAAGATCGTTTCCCAGGGGGTCAGCCCCAGCATTTT.

The rearrangement links TRBV29-1 to TRBJ2-5; 8 bases line up with TRBD1. Trimming at V came to 0 bases and at J to 2 bases, leaving 5 bases not matched to a gene. Germline CDR1 SQVTM, CDR2 ANQGSEA. CDR3 length: 15 amino acids. CDR3 amino acids: CSVEDRDRLQETQYF. The CDR3 nucleotides are TGCAGCGTTGAAGACCGGGACAGGTTACAAGAGACCCAGTACTTC.

The genes are TRBV28 and TRBJ2-2; D remains unclear. The V end was cut by 5 bases, the J end by 2 bases, with 6 bases between. This CDR3 is built from 13 residues. In germline, CDR1 is MDHEN, CDR2 SYDVKM. CDR3 DNA sequence: TGTGCCAGCAGTGGTATTAACACCGGGGAGCTGTTTTTT. This codes for CASSGINTGELFF.

The gene calls are TRBV11-1 and TRBJ2-5, with D perhaps TRBD1 or TRBD2 (6 bases each). Germline-derived CDR1 and CDR2 are SGHAT and FQDESV (reference sequence). The CDR3 has 16 residues. V shed 5 bases and J shed 4 bases, with 20 bases lying between them. CDR3 sequence: CASSRVGGGTGETQYF. The CDR3 DNA sequence: TGTGCCAGCAGCCGTGTGGGGGGCGGCACGGGAGAGACCCAGTACTTC.

The chain employs TRBV14 and TRBJ2-1; D is ambiguous. The CDR3 has 16 residues. V gave up 6 bases and J gave up 1 base, with 16 bases separating them. CDR1 and CDR2 from the germline V gene are SGHDN and FVKESK. The CDR3 loop is CASRTSGGSSYNEQFF. CDR3 nucleotides: TGTGCCAGCAGAACAAGTGGCGGTTCTTCCTACAATGAGCAGTTCTTC.

This sequence joins TRBV14 and TRBJ2-7, with D maybe TRBD1 (5 bases). In germline, CDR1 is SGHDN, CDR2 FVKESK. The CDR3 has 14 residues. The V end was cut by 8 bases, the J end by 0 bases, with 14 bases between. The CDR3 DNA is TGTGCCAGCCAATTCGGGCAGGGCTCCTACGAGCAGTACTTC. Protein product: CASQFGQGSYEQYF.

This clone appeared a single time. V gene TRBV18 combines with J gene TRBJ2-7; 13 bases map to TRBD2. The CDR3 spans 15 residues. CDR1 is KGHSH and CDR2 is LQKENI in the germline V gene. V was pared by 5 bases and J by 7 bases, with 8 bases of the junction left unmatched. Here the CDR3 reads CASSSGLAGAREQYF. The DNA of the CDR3 is TGTGCCAGCTCATCTGGACTAGCGGGAGCAAGGGAGCAGTACTTC.

This clone was recorded a few times. V and J are TRBV14 and TRBJ1-2; unclear D gene. The ends were cut back, 6 bases at V and 4 bases at J, with 12 bases in the middle. From germline, CDR1 is SGHDN and CDR2 FVKESK. This CDR3 has 13 residues. The DNA of the CDR3 is TGTGCCAGCAGTCCAGAGGGATTCTATGGCTACACCTTC. It encodes CASSPEGFYGYTF.

The chain links TRBV6-5 to TRBJ1-1; 7 bases fit TRBD1. Germline V gives CDR1 MNHEY, CDR2 SVGAGI. The CDR3 contains 15 residues. The V gene end was trimmed by 0 bases and the J gene end by 1 base; junction bases not matched to a gene: 2. CDR3 bases: TGTGCCAGCAGTTACTCACAGGGGCCGAACACTGAAGCTTTCTTT. Translating it yields CASSYSQGPNTEAFF.

CDR3 nucleotide sequence: TGTGCCAGCAGTTTAGGGGACAGGGGGCTCTACGAGCAGTACTTC. Translation gives CASSLGDRGLYEQYF. The genes are TRBV28 and TRBJ2-7, with TRBD1 matching over 12 bases. CDR3 length: 15 residues. Germline V gene data show CDR1 as MDHEN and CDR2 as SYDVKM. Trimming took 2 bases from V and 3 from J; bases not matched to a gene: 2.

The chain has TRBV7-8 and TRBJ1-2, with D possibly being TRBD1 (5 bases). The V end lost 1 base, the J end lost 4 bases, and 10 bases lay between the germline ends. This CDR3 region has 14 residues. The germline gives CDR1 SGHVS, CDR2 FQNEAQ. In nucleotides, the CDR3 is TGTGCCAGCAGCTTAGAGGCGGGGCCCTATGGCTACACCTTC. As protein: CASSLEAGPYGYTF.

This clone has more than one count but fewer than ten. V is TRBV6-6 and J is TRBJ1-5; D unclear. In germline, CDR1 is MNHNY, CDR2 SVGAGI (reference sequence). This CDR3 contains 14 residues. V shed 3 bases and J shed 9 bases, with 15 bases lying between them. The CDR3 DNA is TGTGCCAGCAGTTATGTTACGCCAGATCCGCCCCAGCATTTT. Encoded protein: CASSYVTPDPPQHF.

The gene calls are TRBV6-5 and TRBJ1-1, with unresolved D. Per germline, CDR1 MNHEY and CDR2 SVGAGI. The CDR3 has 12 residues. The V end lost 6 bases, the J end lost 11 bases, and 16 bases lay between the germline ends. As DNA, the CDR3 is TGTGCCAGCAGCCACCAAGCCCTCCGGGCTTTCTTT. Translated: CASSHQALRAFF.

DNA for the CDR3: TGTGCCAGCAGTTTAGGGGAAACAACCTACGAGCAGTACTTC. This codes for CASSLGETTYEQYF. This chain connects TRBV27 to TRBJ2-7; no firm D call. The V and J ends lost 2 bases and 2 bases respectively, with 10 bases between them. The CDR3 has 14 amino acids. The germline V gene has CDR1 MNHEY and CDR2 SMNVEV (reference sequence).

The V and J genes are TRBV7-3 and TRBJ2-7; a possible D gene is TRBD2 (7 bases). V was trimmed by 5 bases and J by 0 bases, leaving 17 bases between them. CDR1 is SGHTA, CDR2 FQGTGA, per germline. This CDR3 comprises 16 residues. In DNA form, the CDR3 reads TGTGCCAGCAGCCCCGAGGGACTACAGGGCTCCTACGAGCAGTACTTC. This gives the protein CASSPEGLQGSYEQYF.

This clone occurred once. The chain recombines TRBV11-2 with TRBJ2-3; TRBD1 or TRBD2 may be the D gene (6 bases each). Germline CDR1 is SGHAT and CDR2 is FQNNGV. The CDR3 length is 15 residues. Between the trimmed V and J ends, which lost 5 bases and 3 bases, there was a span of 15 bases. The CDR3 bases are TGTGCCAGCAGCGAGGGGGGACGGCGAACAGATACGCAGTATTTT. Translating it yields CASSEGGRRTDTQYF.

V gene TRBV30 combines with J gene TRBJ2-5, with no clear D. V lost 4 bases and J 5 bases, leaving 14 bases between the germline ends. CDR1 GTSNPN and CDR2 SVGIG come from the germline V gene (reference sequence). The CDR3 contains 13 residues. The CDR3 coding sequence is TGTGCCTGGAATTTGGATTCCCGGGAGACCCAGTACTTC. Translated: CAWNLDSRETQYF.

The chain uses TRBV28 and TRBJ2-6, with 7 bases matching TRBD2. CDR1 is MDHEN and CDR2 is SYDVKM in the germline V gene. V dropped 0 bases and J dropped 2; count of bases not matched to a gene: 10. This CDR3 contains 19 residues. As DNA, the CDR3 is TGTGCCAGCAGTTTATGGGGGTCGCGGGGGAGAACTGGGGCCAACGTCCTGACTTTC. It specifies CASSLWGSRGRTGANVLTF.

The chain uses TRBV28 and TRBJ1-3; D may be TRBD1 (5 bases). CDR1 and CDR2 (germline): MDHEN, SYDVKM. V gave up 7 bases and J gave up 9 bases, with 13 bases separating them. The CDR3 runs 12 residues. Written as DNA, the CDR3 is TGTGCCAGCACCGTTTGGGGGAGCACCATATATTTT. Protein: CASTVWGSTIYF. Supplemented by reference TRBV28 and TRBJ1-3, the full variable domain reads DVKVTQSSRYLVKRTGEKVFLECVQDMDHENMFWYRQDPGLGLRLIYFSYDVKMKEKGDIPEGYSVSREKKERFSLILESASTNQTSMYLCASTVWGSTIYFGEGSWLTVV.